This TCR beta chain was identified during a study of T cell responses to AZD1222 COVID-19 vaccine. Overall study findings and caveats: Repertoires were collected only later (after the peak T cell response had occurred).

The study pooled second doses at about 4 or about 12 weeks. Profiling relied on immunoSEQ multiplex PCR, and the TCRdb table lists in-frame clones only, not all of them. Here the sample spans over 20,000 clones, 88% being singletons. This clone was found a few times. Its antigen is unidentified. The material was peripheral blood, obtained 28 days after the second AZD1222 dose. The TCR originated in an adult who received the AZD1222 COVID-19 vaccine.

The CDR3 DNA sequence: TGTGCCAGCAGCCGGGGGAGCGGGAATGAAAAACTGTTTTTT. It codes for CASSRGSGNEKLFF. V and J are TRBV9 and TRBJ1-4, with a weak D call TRBD1 (5 bases). Germline values: CDR1 SGDLS, CDR2 YYNGEE. The length of the CDR3 is 14 residues. V was pared by 4 bases and J by 5 bases, with 12 bases between.